Presented here are 14 T cell receptor beta chains from one specimen sequenced in a study of cytomegalovirus exposure and HLA in healthy donors. This table comes from immunoSEQ multiplex PCR, and its TCRdb copy is limited to in-frame clones, with some not included. The repertoire holds 160,000 or so clones, with 86% as singletons. Sequencing input: PBMCs. The receptors were sampled from a man younger than 35 in good health and CMV-seropositive.

V usage is TRBV9 and J usage is TRBJ1-4; 10 positions agree with TRBD1. Germline assignment: CDR1 SGDLS and CDR2 YYNGEE. This CDR3 spans 15 amino acids. After removal of 3 bases from V and 8 bases from J, the junction contained 7 bases not matched to a gene. CDR3 in amino acids: CASSETTGGGEKLFF. The CDR3 region has the DNA TGTGCCAGCAGCGAAACGACAGGGGGCGGGGAAAAACTGTTTTTT.

With regard to this clone: Other nucleotide sequences in the sample specify the same CDR3. The chain joins TRBV6-5 to TRBJ1-2, with 7 bases matching TRBD1. From germline, CDR1 is MNHEY and CDR2 SVGAGI. With 0 bases clipped from V and 4 bases from J, the junction kept 5 bases outside the gene matches. This CDR3 has 15 amino acids. The CDR3 reads CASSYSKGQSYGYTF. The CDR3 DNA is TGTGCCAGCAGTTACTCGAAGGGACAGAGCTATGGCTACACCTTC.

CDR3 sequence reads: CAFRDRGFNQPQHF. CDR3 DNA: TGTGCCTTCCGGGACAGGGGTTTCAATCAGCCCCAGCATTTT. This chain links TRBV30 with TRBJ1-5; 10 bases are a match to TRBD1. V gave up 7 bases and J gave up 3 bases; unmatched junction bases: 6. Germline CDR1 and CDR2: GTSNPN and SVGIG (reference sequence). This CDR3 spans 14 amino acids.

The V gene is TRBV10-3, the J gene TRBJ2-7, with D possibly matching TRBD1 (6 bases). The CDR3 length is 13 residues. Germline CDR1 is ENHRY and CDR2 is SYGVKD. V dropped 7 bases and J dropped 2 bases, with 12 bases sitting between them. The CDR3 loop reads CAITGQRTYEQYF. DNA of the CDR3: TGTGCCATCACCGGACAGCGGACCTACGAGCAGTACTTC.

The rearrangement links TRBV2 to TRBJ2-5; 9 positions agree with TRBD1. The DNA end is a closer match to TRBJ2-7, so the J assignment may be wrong. The CDR3 spans 15 residues. Germline CDR1 reads SNHLY; CDR2 reads FYNNEI. Here the CDR3 reads CASSGPLGTGNEQYF. DNA of the CDR3: TGTGCCAGCAGTGGACCACTCGGGACAGGGAACGAGCAGTACTTC.

This clone is medium-sized by share. This chain joins TRBV6-1 and TRBJ1-2, with D unresolved. This CDR3 comprises 16 residues. CDR1 and CDR2 (germline): MNHNS, SASEGT. The V and J ends lost 0 bases and 6 bases respectively, with 17 bases between them. The CDR3 sequence is CASSEASEGSRDGYTF. For the CDR3, the DNA is TGTGCCAGCAGTGAAGCCTCTGAGGGCAGTCGGGATGGCTACACCTTC.

The chain links TRBV20-1 to TRBJ2-7; TRBD1 matches 8 bases. The CDR3 totals 10 residues. After removal of 6 bases from V and 9 bases from J, the junction contained 4 bases not matched to a gene. Germline V lookup: CDR1 DFQATT, CDR2 SNEGSKA (reference sequence). The DNA for the CDR3 is TGCAGTGCCCCCGACAGGGGGCAGTACTTC. This translates into CSAPDRGQYF.

The CDR3, as DNA: TGTGCCAGCGGCAGAGGACAGATAGATACGCAGTATTTT. Protein product: CASGRGQIDTQYF. This chain links TRBV11-1 with TRBJ2-3, with D possibly TRBD1 on 6 matching bases. CDR3 length equals 13 residues. CDR1 and CDR2 (germline): SGHAT, FQDESV (reference sequence). V lost 8 bases to trimming and J lost 5 bases, with 14 bases between them.

The rearrangement joins TRBV7-6 to TRBJ2-7; 8 bases fit TRBD2. The germline gives CDR1 SGHVS, CDR2 FNYEAQ. This CDR3 spans 15 amino acids. J lost 3 bases, V lost 5 bases, and 9 bases had no gene match. CDR3 sequence (DNA): TGTGCCAGCAGCCCCGCGGGAGCGGGAGTCTACGAGCAGTACTTC. This codes for CASSPAGAGVYEQYF.

The chain has TRBV2 and TRBJ1-5, with 7 bases identical to TRBD1. The CDR3 contains 15 residues. Germline V gene data show CDR1 as SNHLY and CDR2 as FYNNEI. V gave up 1 base and J gave up 7 bases; unmatched junction bases: 7. The CDR3 DNA reads as TGTGCCAGCAGTGAAGATGCTACAGGGGTACAGCCCCAGCATTTT. Amino acid sequence: CASSEDATGVQPQHF.

The chain uses TRBV19 and TRBJ1-5; D not resolved. This CDR3 is 16 amino acids long. Germline loops: CDR1 LNHDA, CDR2 SQIVND (reference sequence). Deletions cut 5 bases from V and 4 bases from J, with 18 bases between. The CDR3 sequence is CASSHSLWQANQPQHF. The CDR3 region has the DNA TGTGCCAGTAGTCACAGCTTGTGGCAGGCGAATCAGCCCCAGCATTTT.

The chain uses TRBV5-4 and TRBJ1-1; 8 bases match TRBD1. After removal of 4 bases from V and 12 bases from J, the junction contained 11 bases not matched to a gene. This CDR3 spans 13 amino acids. Per germline, CDR1 SGHNT and CDR2 YYREEE (reference sequence). The CDR3 spells CASSKDRDIGTFF. Here the CDR3 DNA reads TGTGCCAGCAGCAAGGACAGGGACATTGGAACTTTCTTT.

This sequence joins TRBV7-2 and TRBJ1-1, with D perhaps TRBD1 (5 bases). The CDR3 is 18 residues long. Germline CDR1 is SGHTA and CDR2 is FQGNSA. V dropped 0 bases and J dropped 3 bases, with 20 bases sitting between them. The CDR3 protein is CASSLAGTYAGEDTEAFF. DNA for the CDR3: TGTGCCAGCAGCTTAGCCGGGACCTACGCGGGGGAAGACACTGAAGCTTTCTTT.

The V call is TRBV11-2, the J call TRBJ2-7; 8 bases match TRBD2. The junction had 5 bases not matched to a gene; V was cut back by 1 base and J by 3 bases. Germline lookup yields CDR1 SGHAT and CDR2 FQNNGV. The CDR3 is 15 residues long. The CDR3 DNA reads TGTGCCAGCAGCTTAGGCCAGGCGGGGGGCTACGAGCAGTACTTC. Translation gives CASSLGQAGGYEQYF.